This TCR beta chain is from a study of CD8 T cells in ankylosing spondylitis. General study findings and limits: Characteristic of ankylosing spondylitis blood, it appeared, was a TCR beta motif comprising roughly 8 highly homologous variants.

Only a few counts were recorded for this clonotype. Its target is unknown. This CDR3 has 14 residues. Germline loops: CDR1 DFQATT, CDR2 SNEGSKA (reference sequence). The V and J ends lost 6 bases and 3 bases, in that order; junction bases with no gene match: 8. TCRdb itself ran the 5' RACE reads through MiXCR, one entry per CDR3 protein. The sample has some 450,000 distinct CDR3 sequences, 17% seen once. This sequence originates from a male donor with ankylosing spondylitis. The chain couples TRBV20-1 to TRBJ2-7, with TRBD1 matching over 10 bases. The sequenced sample consisted of blood, either unsorted or a sorted T cell fraction (not recorded which). The CDR3 here is CSAGTGALLYEQYF. The CDR3 DNA sequence: TGCAGTGCCGGGACAGGGGCCCTTCTCTACGAGCAGTACTTC.